The next 20 T cell receptor beta chains were all read from a single sample in a study of T cells after posttransplantation cyclophosphamide (dated by TCRdb to the mid-2010s). Sample treatment or condition, as interpreted from the label and publication: high-dose cyclophosphamide on days +3 and +4 as single-agent GVHD prophylaxis. PTCy patients received busulfan and fludarabine conditioning, a related or unrelated marrow graft, and cyclophosphamide on days +3 and +4. Receptor libraries were prepared by the immunoSEQ multiplex PCR assay. TCRdb re-hosts the immuneACCESS table, in-frame sequences only. Its copies lack some clones; in the studies checked, an unresolved V gene accounts for under half of them, and the cause for the rest is not known. For this sample the table reports 20,000 to 25,000 clones, with no clone seen just once. The ten largest clonotypes hold less than 2% of the sample. Sample: PBMCs, taken after allogeneic stem cell transplant with posttransplant cyclophosphamide. Every receptor here comes from a male patient aged 18 to 29 who received an allogeneic stem cell transplant from a related donor, was CMV-positive, and had no GVHD. Donor T cells from the graft may be present among the T cells after a transplant.

This clone was found a few times. The V gene is TRBV4-1, the J gene TRBJ2-5; 10 nucleotides agree with TRBD1. From germline, CDR1 is MGHRA and CDR2 YSYEKL. This CDR3 spans 16 amino acids. The V and J ends lost 3 bases and 4 bases, in that order; junction bases with no gene match: 8. The CDR3: CASSQPRQGARETQYF. The CDR3 region has the DNA TGCGCCAGCAGCCAGCCGAGACAGGGGGCTCGAGAGACCCAGTACTTC.

This clone was counted ten times or more. The chain uses TRBV21-1 and TRBJ1-2; the D segment call TRBD1 is taken from the table without a DNA check. TRBV21-1 is designated a pseudogene. The CDR3 has 15 residues. CDR3 region: CASSKVTRTGEGYTF. The CDR3 DNA reads TGTGCCAGCAGCAAAGTGACCCGGACAGGGGAAGGCTACACCTTC.

This clone was found many times. This chain joins TRBV5-4 and TRBJ2-1; TRBD2 matches 7 bases. V dropped 1 base and J dropped 3; count of bases not matched to a gene: 7. CDR1 and CDR2 from the germline V gene are SGHNT and YYREEE (reference sequence). This CDR3 contains 16 residues. CDR3 protein: CASSLFGGEYYNEQFF. In DNA form, the CDR3 reads TGTGCCAGCAGCTTGTTTGGGGGGGAGTACTACAATGAGCAGTTCTTC.

This clone was recorded at least ten times. The chain has TRBV10-3 and TRBJ1-2, with D hard to call. Germline V CDR1 and CDR2: ENHRY, SYGVKD. CDR3 size: 14 residues. V gave up 3 bases and J gave up 7 bases, with 15 bases separating them. CDR3 protein: CAISDREGSGGYTF. DNA of the CDR3: TGTGCCATCAGTGACCGTGAGGGTTCGGGTGGCTACACCTTC.

This clone has a handful of counts. At one end the junction does not follow the germline gene, possibly because of a read error. The chain has TRBV7-9 and TRBJ2-3, with D unclear. CDR3 length equals 14 residues. CDR1 is SEHNR, CDR2 FQNEAQ, per germline (reference sequence). CDR3 nucleotide sequence: TGTGCCAGCAGCTTTCCAGGAAGCACAGATATGCAGTATTTT. The encoded protein is CASSFPGSTDMQYF.

This clone was recorded at least ten times. This chain connects TRBV29-1 to TRBJ1-4; 8 nucleotides agree with TRBD1. CDR1 is SQVTM, CDR2 ANQGSEA, per germline. With V trimmed by 7 bases and J by 7 bases, 8 bases remained unmatched. The CDR3 length is 13 residues. CDR3: CSASTGAIEKLFF. Here the CDR3 DNA reads TGCAGCGCTTCGACAGGGGCCATTGAAAAACTGTTTTTT.

Ten or more counts support this clone. This sequence joins TRBV5-5 and TRBJ2-7; no clear D. CDR1 is SGHKS and CDR2 is YYEKEE in the germline V gene (reference sequence). The CDR3 length is 14 residues. The V and J ends lost 1 base and 5 bases respectively, with 13 bases between them. Here the CDR3 reads CASSLSVFSDEQYF. The CDR3 nucleotides read TGTGCCAGCAGCTTGTCTGTGTTTTCGGACGAGCAGTACTTC.

This clone was seen many times. This sequence joins TRBV29-1 and TRBJ1-2; D is unresolved. In germline, CDR1 is SQVTM, CDR2 ANQGSEA. Trimming removed 4 bases at V and 6 bases at J, with 6 bases between. The CDR3 runs to 10 residues. The CDR3 loop reads CSVVHHGYTF. DNA for the CDR3: TGCAGCGTTGTACATCATGGCTACACCTTC.

This clone came up a few times. The chain employs TRBV19 and TRBJ2-7; tentatively, D is TRBD2 (6 bases). There are 14 residues in the CDR3. Germline lookup yields CDR1 LNHDA and CDR2 SQIVND (reference sequence). Trimming left V 5 bases short and J 3 bases short, with 14 bases between. Here the CDR3 reads CASSLRRELYEQYF. The CDR3 DNA sequence: TGTGCCAGTAGTTTAAGGCGGGAACTCTACGAGCAGTACTTC.

In this sample, this clone turned up many times. The rearrangement uses TRBV6-6 and TRBJ2-1, with D tentatively TRBD1 (5 bases). Per the germline V gene, CDR1 is MNHNY and CDR2 is SVGAGI (reference sequence). The CDR3 extends over 13 amino acids. The V and J ends lost 6 bases and 3 bases respectively, with 9 bases between them. As DNA, the CDR3 is TGTGCCAGCAGGTACGACAGCTACAATGAGCAGTTCTTC. Amino acid sequence: CASRYDSYNEQFF.

This clone was counted at least ten times. The chain couples TRBV14 to TRBJ2-7; TRBD1 agrees at 7 bases. The CDR3 is 12 residues long. Germline assignment: CDR1 SGHDN and CDR2 FVKESK. V gave up 8 bases and J gave up 0 bases; unmatched junction bases: 1. Written as DNA, the CDR3 is TGTGCCAGCGGGGACAGCTCCTACGAGCAGTACTTC. Protein product: CASGDSSYEQYF.

This clone was seen ten or more times. The V gene is TRBV7-9, the J gene TRBJ2-7; TRBD1 matches at 9 bases. The V and J ends lost 3 bases and 4 bases, in that order; junction bases with no gene match: 4. The CDR3 consists of 14 residues. From germline, CDR1 is SEHNR and CDR2 FQNEAQ (reference sequence). CDR3 sequence: CASSFRDRVYEQYF. As DNA, the CDR3 is TGTGCCAGCAGCTTCCGGGACAGGGTGTACGAGCAGTACTTC.

This clone has a count of ten or more. V is TRBV18 and J is TRBJ2-1, with TRBD2 matching 7 bases. CDR3 length: 15 amino acids. V lost 4 bases to trimming and J lost 4 bases; unmatched junction nucleotides: 7. CDR1 and CDR2 (germline): KGHSH, LQKENI. The DNA of the CDR3 is TGTGCCAGCTCACTGGGAGGGACTTATTACAATGAGCAGTTCTTC. Translation gives CASSLGGTYYNEQFF.

This clone was seen at least ten times. The chain employs TRBV5-1 and TRBJ2-2; 7 nucleotides agree with TRBD1. V lost 1 base to trimming and J lost 0 bases; unmatched junction nucleotides: 9. Germline V CDR1 and CDR2: SGHRS, YFSETQ. The CDR3 length is 18 residues. CDR3 loop: CASSLFGTAVTNTGELFF. The CDR3, as DNA: TGCGCCAGCAGCTTGTTCGGGACAGCGGTAACGAACACCGGGGAGCTGTTTTTT.

This clone was recorded many times. The chain employs TRBV6-6 and TRBJ2-7, with D possibly TRBD1 on 6 matching bases. The CDR3 length is 13 residues. Germline assignment: CDR1 MNHNY and CDR2 SVGAGI (reference sequence). The V gene lost 6 bases and the J gene lost 3 bases, with 12 bases spanning the gap. This CDR3 reads CASSAGQIYEQYF. Written as DNA, the CDR3 is TGTGCCAGCAGCGCCGGACAGATCTACGAGCAGTACTTC.

This clone was counted many times. CDR3 amino acids: CASSFWVGSGYGYTF. Here the CDR3 DNA reads TGTGCCAGCAGTTTCTGGGTCGGGAGTGGCTATGGCTACACCTTC. The chain recombines TRBV28 with TRBJ1-2; D ambiguous. This CDR3 is built from 15 residues. With 3 bases removed from V and 4 bases from J, the gap between germline ends came to 15 bases. The germline V gene encodes CDR1 MDHEN and CDR2 SYDVKM.

This clone was seen repeatedly, ten times or more. CDR3 in amino acids: CATEGRDGGPEAFF. Written as DNA, the CDR3 is TGCGCCACCGAGGGGCGGGACGGCGGTCCTGAAGCTTTCTTT. This chain links TRBV10-2 with TRBJ1-1; perhaps TRBD1 as D (5 bases). Germline V gene lookup returns CDR1 WSHSY and CDR2 SAAADI. There are 14 residues in the CDR3. Trimming left V 10 bases short and J 6 bases short, with 21 bases between.

This clone occurred many times. This chain uses TRBV7-3 with TRBJ2-2; 10 bases agree with TRBD2. Per germline, CDR1 SGHTA and CDR2 FQGTGA. Trimming cost V 0 bases and J 3 bases; bases outside gene matches: 4. The CDR3 covers 17 residues. CDR3 loop: CASSLTRLAGDTGELFF. Written as DNA, the CDR3 is TGTGCCAGCAGCTTAACGAGGCTAGCGGGAGACACCGGGGAGCTGTTTTTT.

In its sample, this clone was seen a few times. This rearrangement joins TRBV28 to TRBJ1-3; D is uncertain. In germline, CDR1 is MDHEN, CDR2 SYDVKM. The CDR3 extends over 17 amino acids. V shed 3 bases and J shed 0 bases, with 15 bases lying between them. The CDR3 region is CASSLRFGIYSGNTIYF. CDR3 sequence (DNA): TGTGCCAGCAGTTTGCGGTTCGGGATCTACTCTGGAAACACCATATATTTT.

In its sample, this clone was seen many times. The rearrangement links TRBV28 to TRBJ2-5; D possibly corresponds to TRBD2 (7 bases). Germline CDR1 is MDHEN and CDR2 is SYDVKM. V was shortened by 3 bases and J by 5 bases, with 22 bases between the two germline ends. The CDR3 has 17 residues. CDR3 region: CASSLDPLGGAWETQYF. CDR3 DNA: TGTGCCAGCAGTTTGGATCCCTTGGGGGGGGCGTGGGAGACCCAGTACTTC. Looking up the rest from reference TRBV28 and TRBJ2-5 gives the full variable domain: DVKVTQSSRYLVKRTGEKVFLECVQDMDHENMFWYRQDPGLGLRLIYFSYDVKMKEKGDIPEGYSVSREKKERFSLILESASTNQTSMYLCASSLDPLGGAWETQYFGPGTRLLVL.